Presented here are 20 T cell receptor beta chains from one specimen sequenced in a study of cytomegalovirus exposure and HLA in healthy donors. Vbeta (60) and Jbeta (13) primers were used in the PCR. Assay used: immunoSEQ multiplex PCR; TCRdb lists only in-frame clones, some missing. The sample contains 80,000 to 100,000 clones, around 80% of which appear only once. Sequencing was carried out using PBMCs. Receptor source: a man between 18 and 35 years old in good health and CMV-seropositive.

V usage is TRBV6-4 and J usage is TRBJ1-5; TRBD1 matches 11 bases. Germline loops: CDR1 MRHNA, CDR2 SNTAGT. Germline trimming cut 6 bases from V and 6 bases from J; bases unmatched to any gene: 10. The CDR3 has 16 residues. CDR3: CASSSTGTGGGQPQHF. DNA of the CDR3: TGTGCCAGCAGCTCCACCGGGACAGGGGGTGGTCAGCCCCAGCATTTT.

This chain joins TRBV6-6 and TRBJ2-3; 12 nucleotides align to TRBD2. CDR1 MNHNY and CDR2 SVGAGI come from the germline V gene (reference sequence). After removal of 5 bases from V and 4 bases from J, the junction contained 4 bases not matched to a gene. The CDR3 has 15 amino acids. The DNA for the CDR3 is TGTGCCAGCAGTCTGACTAGCGGGGGTTCAGATACGCAGTATTTT. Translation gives CASSLTSGGSDTQYF.

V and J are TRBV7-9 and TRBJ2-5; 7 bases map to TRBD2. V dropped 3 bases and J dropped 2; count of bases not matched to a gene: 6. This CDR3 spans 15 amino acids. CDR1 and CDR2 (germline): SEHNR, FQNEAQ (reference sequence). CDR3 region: CASSFPSGEQETQYF. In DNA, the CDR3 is TGTGCCAGCAGCTTCCCTAGCGGAGAGCAAGAGACCCAGTACTTC.

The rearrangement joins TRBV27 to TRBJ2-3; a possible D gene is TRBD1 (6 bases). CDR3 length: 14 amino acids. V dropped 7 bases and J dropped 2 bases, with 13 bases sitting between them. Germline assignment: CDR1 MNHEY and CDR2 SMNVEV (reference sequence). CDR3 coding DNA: TGTGCCAGCACCGAGGGGGACCTCACAGATACGCAGTATTTT. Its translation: CASTEGDLTDTQYF.

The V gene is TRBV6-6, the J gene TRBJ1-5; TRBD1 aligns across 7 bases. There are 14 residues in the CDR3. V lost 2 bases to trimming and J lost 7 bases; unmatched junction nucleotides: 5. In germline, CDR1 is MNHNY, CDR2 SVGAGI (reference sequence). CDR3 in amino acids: CASSYRGHGQPQHF. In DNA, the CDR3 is TGTGCCAGCAGTTACAGGGGGCATGGCCAGCCCCAGCATTTT.

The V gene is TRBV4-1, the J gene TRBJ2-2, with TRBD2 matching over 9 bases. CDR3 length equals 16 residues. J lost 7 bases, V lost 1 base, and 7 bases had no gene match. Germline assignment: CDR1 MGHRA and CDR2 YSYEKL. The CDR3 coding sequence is TGCGCCAGCAGCCAAGGCGGCGGGGGGGCCAACGGGGAGCTGTTTTTT. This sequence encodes CASSQGGGGANGELFF.

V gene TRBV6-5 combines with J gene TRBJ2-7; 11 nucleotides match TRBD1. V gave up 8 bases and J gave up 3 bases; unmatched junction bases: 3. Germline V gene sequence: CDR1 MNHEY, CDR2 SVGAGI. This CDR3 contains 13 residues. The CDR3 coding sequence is TGTGCCAGCGGGGACAGGGGGAACTACGAGCAGTACTTC. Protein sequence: CASGDRGNYEQYF.

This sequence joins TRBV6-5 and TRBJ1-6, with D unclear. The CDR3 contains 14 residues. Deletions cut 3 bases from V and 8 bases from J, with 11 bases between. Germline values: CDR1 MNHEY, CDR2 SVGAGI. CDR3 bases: TGTGCCAGCAGTTATGAGGCAGCCTATTCACCCCTCCACTTT. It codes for CASSYEAAYSPLHF.

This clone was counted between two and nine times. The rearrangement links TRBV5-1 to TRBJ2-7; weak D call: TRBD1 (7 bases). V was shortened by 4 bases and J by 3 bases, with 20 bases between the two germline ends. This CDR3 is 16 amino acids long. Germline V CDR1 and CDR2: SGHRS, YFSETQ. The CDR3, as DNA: TGCGCCAGCAGCCCCATGGGGGCGGGACAGCTCTACGAGCAGTACTTC. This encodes CASSPMGAGQLYEQYF.

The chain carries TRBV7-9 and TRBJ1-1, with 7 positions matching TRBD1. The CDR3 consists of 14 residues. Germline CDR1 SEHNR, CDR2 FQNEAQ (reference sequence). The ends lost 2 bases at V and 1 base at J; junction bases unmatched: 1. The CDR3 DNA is TGTGCCAGCAGCTTACAGGGGGAGAACACTGAAGCTTTCTTT. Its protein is CASSLQGENTEAFF.

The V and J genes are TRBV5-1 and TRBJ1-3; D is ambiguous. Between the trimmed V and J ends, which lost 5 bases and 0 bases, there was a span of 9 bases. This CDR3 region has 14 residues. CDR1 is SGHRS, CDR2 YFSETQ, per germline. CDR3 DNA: TGCGCCAGCAGTTCGGGGAACTCTGGAAACACCATATATTTT. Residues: CASSSGNSGNTIYF.

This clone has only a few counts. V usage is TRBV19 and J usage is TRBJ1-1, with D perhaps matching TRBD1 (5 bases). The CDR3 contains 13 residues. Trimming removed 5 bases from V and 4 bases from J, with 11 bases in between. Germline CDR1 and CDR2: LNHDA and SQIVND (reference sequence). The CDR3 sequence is CASSVPGPTEAFF. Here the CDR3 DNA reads TGTGCCAGTAGTGTCCCAGGGCCCACTGAAGCTTTCTTT. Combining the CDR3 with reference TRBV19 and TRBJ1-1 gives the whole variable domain DGGITQSPKYLFRKEGQNVTLSCEQNLNHDAMYWYRQDPGQGLRLIYYSQIVNDFQKGDIAEGYSVSREKKESFPLTVTSAQKNPTAFYLCASSVPGPTEAFFGQGTRLTVV.

The CDR3 bases are TGCGCCAGCAGCCAAGATATCGGCAGGGCGAGAGATACGCAGTATTTT. Translation: CASSQDIGRARDTQYF. The chain joins TRBV4-1 to TRBJ2-3; tentative D call: TRBD1 (5 bases). CDR1 is MGHRA, CDR2 YSYEKL, per germline. Trimming stripped 0 bases from V and 5 bases from J, with 15 bases between. CDR3 length: 16 amino acids.

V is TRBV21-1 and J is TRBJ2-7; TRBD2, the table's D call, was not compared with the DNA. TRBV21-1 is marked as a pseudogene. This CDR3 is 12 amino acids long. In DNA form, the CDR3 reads TGTGCCAGCAACACGGGGTCCTACGAGCAGTACTTC. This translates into CASNTGSYEQYF.

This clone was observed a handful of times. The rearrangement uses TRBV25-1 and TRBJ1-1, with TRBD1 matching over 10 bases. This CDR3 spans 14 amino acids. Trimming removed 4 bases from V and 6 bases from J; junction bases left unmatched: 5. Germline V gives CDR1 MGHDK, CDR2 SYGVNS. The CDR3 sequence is CASSVHGQGAEAFF. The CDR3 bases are TGTGCCAGCAGTGTTCACGGACAGGGGGCTGAAGCTTTCTTT.

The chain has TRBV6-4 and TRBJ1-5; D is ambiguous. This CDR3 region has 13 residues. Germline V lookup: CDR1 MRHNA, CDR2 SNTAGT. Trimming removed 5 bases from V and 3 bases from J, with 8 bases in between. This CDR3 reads CASSQELNQPQHF. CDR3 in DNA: TGTGCCAGCAGTCAGGAACTCAATCAGCCCCAGCATTTT.

CDR3 DNA sequence: TGTGCCAGCAGTTCGCGGGACAGGGGGACCGCGAGCACCGGGGAGCTGTTTTTT. Translated, it gives CASSSRDRGTASTGELFF. The chain recombines TRBV27 with TRBJ2-2; 11 nucleotides align to TRBD1. Germline assignment: CDR1 MNHEY and CDR2 SMNVEV (reference sequence). The CDR3 is made up of 18 amino acids. V gave up 4 bases and J gave up 4 bases; unmatched junction bases: 11.

CDR3 amino acids: CASSESPGYQPQHF. The DNA of the CDR3 is TGCGCCAGCAGTGAGTCTCCGGGATATCAGCCCCAGCATTTT. V and J are TRBV10-2 and TRBJ1-5; D not certain. This CDR3 contains 14 residues. Trimming cost V 0 bases and J 5 bases, with 8 bases left between them. The germline CDR1 and CDR2 sequences are WSHSY and SAAADI.

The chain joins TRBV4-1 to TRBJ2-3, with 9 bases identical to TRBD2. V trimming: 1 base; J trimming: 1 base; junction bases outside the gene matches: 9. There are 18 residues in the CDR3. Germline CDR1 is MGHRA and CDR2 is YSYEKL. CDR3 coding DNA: TGCGCCAGCAGCCAAGCCCTTTTGAGCGGGGGGCGCACAGATACGCAGTATTTT. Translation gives CASSQALLSGGRTDTQYF.

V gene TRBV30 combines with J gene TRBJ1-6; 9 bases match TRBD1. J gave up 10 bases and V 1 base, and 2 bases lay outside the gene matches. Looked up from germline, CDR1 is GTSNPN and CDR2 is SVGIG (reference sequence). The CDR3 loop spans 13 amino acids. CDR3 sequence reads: CAWSGTGESPLHF. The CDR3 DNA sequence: TGTGCCTGGAGTGGGACAGGGGAATCACCCCTCCACTTT.